The clone carrying this T cell receptor (beta chain) was counted many times. The target antigen is unknown. Researchers prepared the TCRbeta library using unique molecular identifiers, the study reports. In TCRdb, the PCR reads were re-called with MiXCR into one record per CDR3 protein. The sample lists 450,000 to 600,000 distinct CDR3 sequences, about 11% occurring once. This record comes from a study of T-cell reconstitution after alpha-beta-depleted transplantation in children. Study-wide results and limits: Some patients showed high day-60 TCRbeta diversity, which derived from surviving recipient T cells and thymic progenitors. Expanded graft clones numbering several hundred reportedly gave rise to alpha-beta T cells about two months after transplant.

Germline lookup yields CDR1 SGHTA and CDR2 FQGNSA. Trimming cost V 5 bases and J 3 bases; bases outside gene matches: 9. This CDR3 contains 16 residues. The chain joins TRBV7-2 to TRBJ2-7; TRBD2 agrees at 11 bases. This TCR came from a child aged 2-15 years with inherited bone marrow failure, due to receive a stem cell transplant. This material consisted of PBMCs, taken before TCRalphabeta/CD19-depleted stem cell transplant. Here the CDR3 reads CASSPSGTSGIYEQYF. CDR3 nucleotides: TGTGCCAGCAGCCCGTCCGGGACTAGCGGAATCTACGAGCAGTACTTC.